Listed below are T cell receptor beta chains from one sample, sequenced in a study of Ad26.COV2.S vaccination and SARS-CoV-2 variants. Assay used: immunoSEQ multiplex PCR; TCRdb lists only in-frame clones, some missing. The repertoire holds just over 350,000 clones, with approximately 84% as singletons. The sample consisted of peripheral blood, taken in a trial of Ad26.COV2.S vaccine versus placebo. The receptors shown here come from a person aged 18-65 years who received the Ad26.COV2.S COVID-19 vaccine or a placebo. The CDR3 runs from the conserved cysteine through the conserved F or W. The D gene is left open where the match is weak. Size is omitted from some rows. Given values are once, few, many or a class for expanded clones.

clone_size: NA; d_call: NA; j_call: TRBJ2-5; v_call: TRBV7-9; cdr3_aa: CASSNGVGNQVVETQYF; cdr3_nt: TGTGCCAGCAGCAACGGAGTGGGCAATCAGGTCGTGGAGACCCAGTACTTC
clone_size: few; d_call: TRBD1; j_call: TRBJ2-7; v_call: TRBV28; cdr3_aa: CASRGQDREASKSVYEQYF; cdr3_nt: TGTGCCAGCAGAGGACAAGACAGGGAAGCGTCTAAAAGCGTCTACGAGCAGTACTTC
clone_size: NA; d_call: NA; j_call: TRBJ2-7; v_call: TRBV7-2; cdr3_aa: CASKQDQREYEQYF; cdr3_nt: TGTGCCAGCAAACAAGACCAGAGAGAGTACGAGCAGTACTTC
clone_size: NA; d_call: NA; j_call: TRBJ2-3; v_call: TRBV6-2/TRBV6-3; cdr3_aa: CASSYDISGLSTDTQYF; cdr3_nt: TGTGCCAGCAGTTACGATATAAGCGGCCTAAGCACAGATACGCAGTATTTT
clone_size: once; d_call: NA; j_call: TRBJ2-3; v_call: TRBV24-1; cdr3_aa: CATSDPPGPSADTQYF; cdr3_nt: TGTGCCACCAGTGATCCTCCGGGACCGAGCGCAGATACGCAGTATTTT
clone_size: NA; d_call: NA; j_call: TRBJ1-1; v_call: TRBV6-5; cdr3_aa: CASSSSGFAEAFF; cdr3_nt: TGTGCCAGCAGCTCCTCCGGCTTCGCTGAAGCTTTCTTT
clone_size: NA; d_call: TRBD1; j_call: TRBJ1-2; v_call: TRBV5-1; cdr3_aa: CASSLVGTGDGYTF; cdr3_nt: TGCGCCAGCAGCTTGGTAGGGACAGGGGATGGCTACACCTTC
clone_size: NA; d_call: TRBD2; j_call: TRBJ2-1; v_call: TRBV5-1; cdr3_aa: CASSPLTSGGHYGSGEQFF; cdr3_nt: TGCGCCAGCAGCCCGCTGACTAGCGGGGGGCACTACGGATCGGGTGAGCAGTTCTTC
clone_size: NA; d_call: NA; j_call: TRBJ2-2; v_call: TRBV2; cdr3_aa: CAGSKGLSGGELFF; cdr3_nt: TGTGCCGGGTCTAAGGGCCTGAGCGGCGGGGAGCTGTTTTTT
clone_size: NA; d_call: NA; j_call: TRBJ1-2; v_call: TRBV10-3; cdr3_aa: CAISEPGRGGGYTF; cdr3_nt: TGTGCCATCAGTGAGCCCGGACGGGGAGGTGGCTACACCTTC
clone_size: NA; d_call: NA; j_call: TRBJ1-5; v_call: TRBV21-1; cdr3_aa: CASSKGTLWGNQPQHF; cdr3_nt: TGTGCCAGCAGCAAAGGGACCTTGTGGGGCAATCAGCCCCAGCATTTT
clone_size: NA; d_call: NA; j_call: TRBJ2-7; v_call: TRBV7-8; cdr3_aa: CASSLVNEQYF; cdr3_nt: TGTGCCAGCAGCTTAGTTAACGAGCAGTACTTC
clone_size: NA; d_call: TRBD2; j_call: TRBJ2-7; v_call: TRBV4-3; cdr3_aa: CASSQAGGLGYEQYF; cdr3_nt: TGCGCCAGCAGCCAGGCGGGGGGGCTCGGGTACGAGCAGTACTTC
clone_size: few; d_call: NA; j_call: TRBJ1-5; v_call: TRBV19; cdr3_aa: CASSPRQDRGNQPQHF; cdr3_nt: TGTGCCAGTAGTCCCAGACAGGATCGGGGCAATCAGCCCCAGCATTTT
clone_size: NA; d_call: TRBD1; j_call: TRBJ2-3; v_call: TRBV7-9; cdr3_aa: CASSPRTGDSTDTQYF; cdr3_nt: TGTGCCAGCAGCCCCCGGACAGGGGATAGCACAGATACGCAGTATTTT
clone_size: NA; d_call: NA; j_call: TRBJ2-7; v_call: TRBV21-1; cdr3_aa: CASSKANRATYEQYF; cdr3_nt: TGTGCCAGCAGCAAAGCTAACAGGGCTACCTACGAGCAGTACTTC
clone_size: NA; d_call: NA; j_call: TRBJ2-3; v_call: TRBV6-4; cdr3_aa: CASSPYGGTDTQYF; cdr3_nt: TGTGCCAGCAGCCCCTATGGCGGGACAGATACGCAGTATTTT
clone_size: NA; d_call: TRBD1; j_call: TRBJ2-7; v_call: TRBV5-1; cdr3_aa: CASSWDSSYEQYF; cdr3_nt: TGCGCCAGCAGCTGGGACAGTTCCTACGAGCAGTACTTC
clone_size: few; d_call: NA; j_call: TRBJ1-3; v_call: TRBV6-5; cdr3_aa: CATQGGNTIYF; cdr3_nt: TGTGCCACTCAGGGTGGAAACACCATATATTTT
clone_size: many; d_call: NA; j_call: TRBJ2-2; v_call: TRBV6-2/TRBV6-3; cdr3_aa: CASSREGQVASGELFF; cdr3_nt: TGTGCCAGCAGTCGGGAGGGACAGGTTGCTTCCGGGGAGCTGTTTTTT
clone_size: few; d_call: TRBD1; j_call: TRBJ2-7; v_call: TRBV16; cdr3_aa: CASSLRDRGLFEQYF; cdr3_nt: TGTGCCAGCAGCCTCCGGGACAGGGGGCTTTTCGAGCAGTACTTC
clone_size: NA; d_call: NA; j_call: TRBJ2-7; v_call: TRBV4-1; cdr3_aa: CASSHFERGVDEQYF; cdr3_nt: TGCGCCAGCAGCCATTTCGAGAGGGGGGTTGACGAGCAGTACTTC
clone_size: NA; d_call: TRBD1; j_call: TRBJ2-7; v_call: TRBV19; cdr3_aa: CASSSRQGGSRYEQYF; cdr3_nt: TGTGCCAGTAGTAGCAGACAGGGTGGGTCCCGCTACGAGCAGTACTTC
clone_size: NA; d_call: NA; j_call: TRBJ2-1; v_call: TRBV10-1; cdr3_aa: CASSEKRTARTYNEQFF; cdr3_nt: TGCGCCAGCAGTGAGAAACGGACAGCGAGGACCTACAATGAGCAGTTCTTC
clone_size: NA; d_call: NA; j_call: TRBJ1-1; v_call: TRBV7-9; cdr3_aa: CASSFDGNTEAFF; cdr3_nt: TGTGCCAGCAGCTTCGACGGGAACACTGAAGCTTTCTTT
clone_size: NA; d_call: NA; j_call: TRBJ2-7; v_call: TRBV11-2; cdr3_aa: CASSLVVGQYF; cdr3_nt: TGTGCCAGCAGCTTAGTCGTCGGGCAGTACTTC
clone_size: NA; d_call: NA; j_call: TRBJ1-1; v_call: TRBV12-2; cdr3_aa: CASRLAKNSPEAFF; cdr3_nt: TGTGCAAGTCGCTTAGCTAAGAATAGTCCAGAAGCTTTCTTT
clone_size: NA; d_call: NA; j_call: TRBJ2-7; v_call: TRBV5-6; cdr3_aa: CASSFRGNEQYF; cdr3_nt: TGTGCCAGCAGCTTTCGGGGAAACGAGCAGTACTTC
clone_size: NA; d_call: NA; j_call: TRBJ1-1; v_call: TRBV7-2; cdr3_aa: CASSAGGNTEAFF; cdr3_nt: TGTGCCAGCTCCGCGGGAGGGAACACTGAAGCTTTCTTT
clone_size: NA; d_call: NA; j_call: TRBJ1-6; v_call: TRBV5-1; cdr3_aa: CASSLTAASSYNSPLHF; cdr3_nt: TGCGCCAGCAGCTTGACGGCAGCGAGCTCCTATAATTCACCCCTCCACTTT
clone_size: NA; d_call: TRBD1; j_call: TRBJ2-4; v_call: TRBV4-1; cdr3_aa: CASSWRQGVAKNIQYF; cdr3_nt: TGCGCCAGCAGCTGGCGACAGGGGGTGGCCAAAAACATTCAGTACTTC
clone_size: NA; d_call: TRBD2; j_call: TRBJ2-2; v_call: TRBV7-9; cdr3_aa: CASSFGLAGVGTGELFF; cdr3_nt: TGTGCCAGCAGCTTTGGGCTAGCGGGAGTAGGGACCGGGGAGCTGTTTTTT
clone_size: once; d_call: NA; j_call: TRBJ2-3; v_call: TRBV30; cdr3_aa: CAWSVAGSDTQYF; cdr3_nt: TGTGCCTGGAGTGTGGCGGGAAGCGATACGCAGTATTTT
clone_size: once; d_call: TRBD2; j_call: TRBJ2-7; v_call: TRBV10-1; cdr3_aa: CASSDTAGGHLEQYF; cdr3_nt: TGCGCCAGCAGTGATACGGCGGGGGGGCATCTCGAGCAGTACTTC
clone_size: NA; d_call: NA; j_call: TRBJ2-5; v_call: TRBV3-1/TRBV3-2; cdr3_aa: CASSQPGATQYF; cdr3_nt: TGTGCCAGCAGCCAACCGGGAGCAACCCAGTACTTC
clone_size: NA; d_call: TRBD1; j_call: TRBJ1-2; v_call: TRBV7-9; cdr3_aa: CASSTGQGETYGYTF; cdr3_nt: TGTGCCAGCAGTACGGGACAGGGGGAAACCTATGGCTACACCTTC
clone_size: NA; d_call: TRBD1; j_call: TRBJ1-1; v_call: TRBV24-1; cdr3_aa: CATSDLGAGQGEAFF; cdr3_nt: TGTGCCACCAGTGATTTAGGGGCGGGACAGGGTGAAGCTTTCTTT
clone_size: NA; d_call: NA; j_call: TRBJ2-3; v_call: TRBV5-1; cdr3_aa: CASSLVGDTQYF; cdr3_nt: TGCGCCAGCAGCTTGGTCGGAGATACGCAGTATTTT
clone_size: NA; d_call: NA; j_call: TRBJ1-5; v_call: TRBV6-1; cdr3_aa: CASSDGGNQPQHF; cdr3_nt: TGTGCCAGCAGTGACGGGGGCAATCAGCCCCAGCATTTT
clone_size: NA; d_call: NA; j_call: TRBJ1-1; v_call: TRBV27; cdr3_aa: CASSLIMNTEAFF; cdr3_nt: TGTGCCAGCAGTTTAATCATGAACACTGAAGCTTTCTTT
clone_size: NA; d_call: NA; j_call: TRBJ1-1; v_call: TRBV19; cdr3_aa: CASSIVGNWGTEAFF; cdr3_nt: TGTGCCAGTAGTATAGTCGGTAATTGGGGCACTGAAGCTTTCTTT
clone_size: NA; d_call: NA; j_call: TRBJ1-2; v_call: TRBV6-6; cdr3_aa: CASSYQGAGTYGYTF; cdr3_nt: TGTGCCAGCAGTTACCAAGGGGCCGGGACCTATGGCTACACCTTC
clone_size: NA; d_call: NA; j_call: TRBJ1-1; v_call: TRBV15; cdr3_aa: CATSRDLGAGTEAFF; cdr3_nt: TGTGCCACCAGCAGAGATCTAGGGGCGGGGACTGAAGCTTTCTTT
clone_size: many; d_call: NA; j_call: TRBJ2-7; v_call: TRBV12-5; cdr3_aa: CASGLVVQQGRTAYEQYF; cdr3_nt: TGTGCTAGTGGTTTGGTGGTACAGCAGGGACGAACGGCCTACGAGCAGTACTTC
clone_size: NA; d_call: NA; j_call: TRBJ2-7; v_call: TRBV6-5; cdr3_aa: CASSQAWGRTYEQYF; cdr3_nt: TGTGCCAGCAGTCAGGCCTGGGGCCGGACCTACGAGCAGTACTTC
clone_size: NA; d_call: NA; j_call: TRBJ1-2; v_call: TRBV25-1; cdr3_aa: CASSEQSGINGYTF; cdr3_nt: TGTGCCAGCAGTGAACAGTCAGGGATTAATGGCTACACCTTC
clone_size: NA; d_call: NA; j_call: TRBJ2-7; v_call: TRBV6-2/TRBV6-3; cdr3_aa: CASSARVPYEQYF; cdr3_nt: TGTGCCAGCAGTGCCAGGGTCCCCTACGAGCAGTACTTC
clone_size: NA; d_call: TRBD1; j_call: TRBJ2-6; v_call: TRBV19; cdr3_aa: CASSPGTGSSGANVLTF; cdr3_nt: TGTGCCAGTAGTCCAGGGACAGGGTCCTCTGGGGCCAACGTCCTGACTTTC
clone_size: NA; d_call: TRBD1; j_call: TRBJ2-6; v_call: TRBV5-4; cdr3_aa: CASSFGQGAGGANVLTF; cdr3_nt: TGTGCCAGCAGCTTCGGACAGGGGGCTGGTGGGGCCAACGTCCTGACTTTC
clone_size: once; d_call: TRBD2; j_call: TRBJ2-7; v_call: TRBV7-6; cdr3_aa: CAIRIAGGDEQYF; cdr3_nt: TGTGCCATCAGGATAGCGGGAGGCGACGAGCAGTACTTC